This TCR beta chain was recovered during a study of T cell repertoires in cytomegalovirus infection. Broader study findings: CMV-specific HLA-C-restricted TCR beta clonotypes dominated the ex vivo response. Based on cumulative public TCR beta family frequency, carriers of CMV plus the relevant HLA were identified.

Germline lookup yields CDR1 LNHDA and CDR2 SQIVND (reference sequence). The length of the CDR3 is 13 residues. With 9 bases removed from V and 0 bases from J, the gap between germline ends came to 8 bases. This clonotype occurred a few times. Antigen specificity is unknown. TCRdb processed the reads anew with MiXCR; each CDR3 protein has one entry. The sample has 80,000 or so distinct CDR3 sequences; around 42% are singletons. The gene calls are TRBV19 and TRBJ2-2; D is unclear. This receptor was taken from a human donor in good health (CMV status not recorded). Some clones in this sample may be carry-over from other donors' samples. This material consisted of CD8+ T cells from cultured PBMCs, taken from culture after CMV antigen stimulation. CDR3 sequence: CASAESNTGELFF. Written as DNA, the CDR3 is TGTGCCAGCGCAGAGTCGAACACCGGGGAGCTGTTTTTT.